Following are 21 T cell receptor beta chains from one sample sequenced in a study of T-cell memory formation after mild COVID-19. TCRdb ran MiXCR on the 5' RACE reads and lists one entry per CDR3 protein. The sample carries a few hundred thousand distinct CDR3 sequences, 20% to 25% recorded once. Sample: PBMCs or a T cell subset sorted from them (not recorded which). These receptors came from a man between 18 and 35 years old who had mild COVID-19 (a few samples of this study predate the infection). Cell type and time point are not known.

The chain recombines TRBV7-9 with TRBJ2-1; D unclear. This CDR3 spans 14 amino acids. V lost 5 bases, J lost 8 bases, and 16 bases lay in between. Germline CDR1 is SEHNR and CDR2 is FQNEAQ (reference sequence). CDR3 coding DNA: TGTGCCAGCAGCCCCTCCGGGTTGCACGATGAGCAGTTCTTC. Protein product: CASSPSGLHDEQFF.

This clonotype came up a few times. The chain is built from TRBV15 and TRBJ2-5, with a possible D match to TRBD1 (5 bases). The CDR3 extends over 14 amino acids. Per germline, CDR1 LNHNV and CDR2 YYDKDF (reference sequence). Trimming removed 1 base at V and 4 bases at J, with 10 bases between. CDR3 in amino acids: CATSRVGQGETQYF. CDR3 bases: TGTGCCACCAGCAGAGTGGGCCAGGGAGAGACCCAGTACTTC.

This rearrangement joins TRBV4-1 to TRBJ1-5; 10 bases align to TRBD1. CDR3 length equals 17 residues. Trimming at V came to 0 bases and at J to 1 base, leaving 3 bases not matched to a gene. Germline V lookup: CDR1 MGHRA, CDR2 YSYEKL. CDR3 protein: CASSQDPGQGSNQPQHF. The CDR3 DNA follows: TGCGCCAGCAGCCAAGATCCGGGACAGGGGAGCAATCAGCCCCAGCATTTT.

This chain connects TRBV9 to TRBJ2-3; 7 nucleotides line up with TRBD1. CDR1 is SGDLS, CDR2 YYNGEE, per germline. The length of the CDR3 is 14 residues. With 4 bases clipped from V and 1 base from J, the junction kept 3 bases outside the gene matches. As DNA, the CDR3 is TGTGCCAGCAGCCCGGGACAGTGCACAGATACGCAGTATTTT. It is translated as CASSPGQCTDTQYF.

This clonotype was seen only a few times. The chain joins TRBV3-1 to TRBJ2-5; 9 nucleotides line up with TRBD2. Germline-derived CDR1 and CDR2 are LGHDT and YNNKEL (reference sequence). The J segment lost 2 bases and the V segment lost 5 bases, leaving 9 bases of the junction unmatched. The CDR3 extends over 16 amino acids. The DNA of the CDR3 is TGTGCCAGCAGCAACGAGCGGGGGGACATACAAGAGACCCAGTACTTC. Protein product: CASSNERGDIQETQYF.

J is TRBJ2-3 and V is TRBV3-1; D uncertain. V shed 4 bases and J shed 6 bases, with 8 bases lying between them. The CDR3 totals 12 residues. Per the germline V gene, CDR1 is LGHDT and CDR2 is YNNKEL (reference sequence). For the CDR3, the DNA is TGTGCCAGCAGCCTAATGGGGGATACGCAGTATTTT. As protein: CASSLMGDTQYF.

This clonotype was seen more than once but under ten times. J is TRBJ2-3 and V is TRBV15, with 7 bases aligning to TRBD2. Germline CDR1 and CDR2: LNHNV and YYDKDF (reference sequence). This CDR3 region has 14 residues. The J segment lost 8 bases and the V segment lost 6 bases, leaving 11 bases of the junction unmatched. Written as DNA, the CDR3 is TGTGCCACCAGAGATGGGAGGGGATCCATTACGCAGTATTTT. This translates into CATRDGRGSITQYF.

The gene calls are TRBV12-3 or TRBV12-4 and TRBJ2-7; tentatively, D is TRBD1 (6 bases). V was clipped by 6 bases and J by 6 bases, with 15 bases between them. The CDR3 is 13 amino acids. CDR3 nucleotide sequence: TGTGCCAGCAGCCAAATACAGGGCCTCGAGCAGTACTTC. Translating gives CASSQIQGLEQYF.

The CDR3 region is CASSYSFMTGNNSPLHF. In nucleotides, the CDR3 is TGTGCCAGCAGTTACTCGTTCATGACAGGGAATAATTCACCCCTCCACTTT. V and J are TRBV6-5 and TRBJ1-6, with TRBD1 matching over 7 bases. The CDR3 loop spans 17 amino acids. The germline V gene has CDR1 MNHEY and CDR2 SVGAGI. Trimming took 0 bases from V and 5 from J; bases not matched to a gene: 7.

This clonotype was seen more than once but under ten times. The J gene is TRBJ1-6, the V gene TRBV7-2; the match to TRBD1 covers 9 bases. V was clipped by 4 bases and J by 8 bases; unmatched bases: 0. The CDR3 consists of 13 residues. Germline values: CDR1 SGHTA, CDR2 FQGNSA. The CDR3 DNA reads TGTGCCAGCAGCTGGACAGGGGATTCACCCCTCCACTTT. It encodes CASSWTGDSPLHF.

The sample holds a few counts of this clonotype. V gene TRBV4-3 combines with J gene TRBJ2-7; TRBD1 matches at 9 bases. The CDR3 has 15 amino acids. Losses at the gene ends were 5 bases for V and 3 bases for J; bases not matched to a gene: 8. Germline assignment: CDR1 LGHNA and CDR2 YSLEER. The CDR3 nucleotides are TGCGCCAGCAGCAAGGGGGGACAGGGTAACTACGAGCAGTACTTC. It encodes CASSKGGQGNYEQYF.

The sample holds a few counts of this clonotype. The chain uses TRBV5-1 and TRBJ2-2; possible D gene TRBD1, 6 bases. The ends were cut back, 4 bases at V and 0 bases at J, with 13 bases in the middle. Germline CDR1 SGHRS, CDR2 YFSETQ. The CDR3 spans 16 residues. CDR3 nucleotide sequence: TGCGCCAGCAGCCCCACTCGGACAGCGAACACCGGGGAGCTGTTTTTT. This gives the protein CASSPTRTANTGELFF.

This clonotype turned up a few times. The chain has TRBV7-3 and TRBJ2-2; D unclear. The CDR3 contains 14 residues. Looked up from germline, CDR1 is SGHTA and CDR2 is FQGTGA. V gave up 1 base and J gave up 4 bases, with 7 bases separating them. CDR3 residues: CASSLRLFTGELFF. CDR3 coding DNA: TGTGCCAGCAGCTTAAGGCTTTTCACCGGGGAGCTGTTTTTT. Based on the CDR3 plus reference TRBV7-3 and TRBJ2-2, the full variable domain is GAGVSQTPSNKVTEKGKYVELRCDPISGHTALYWYRQSLGQGPEFLIYFQGTGAADDSGLPNDRFFAVRPEGSVSTLKIQRTERGDSAVYLCASSLRLFTGELFFGEGSRLTVL.

This clonotype turned up a few times. The chain is built from TRBV14 and TRBJ1-2; D not certain. The length of the CDR3 is 13 residues. Germline CDR1 SGHDN, CDR2 FVKESK. V was pared by 3 bases and J by 4 bases, with 9 bases between. The CDR3: CASSQYTTYGYTF. The CDR3 DNA is TGTGCCAGCAGCCAGTACACGACCTATGGCTACACCTTC.

The chain joins TRBV6-2 or TRBV6-3 to TRBJ2-5; 11 nucleotides line up with TRBD1. Germline V CDR1 and CDR2: MNHEY, SVGEGT. J was trimmed by 5 bases and V by 7 bases; bases with no gene match: 9. This CDR3 has 15 amino acids. CDR3 nucleotide sequence: TGTGCCAGCACCACCGGACAGGGGGCGAGGGAGACCCAGTACTTC. Translating it yields CASTTGQGARETQYF.

The chain is built from TRBV6-2 or TRBV6-3 and TRBJ2-2; no clear D. Trimming stripped 7 bases from V and 8 bases from J, with 5 bases between. Germline V CDR1 and CDR2: MNHEY, SVGEGT. CDR3 length: 10 amino acids. This CDR3 reads CASKRGELFF. The CDR3 bases are TGTGCCAGCAAAAGGGGGGAGCTGTTTTTT.

DNA of the CDR3: TGTGCCAGCAGGGCGGACAGGGGTCCTGGGAATGAGCAGTTCTTC. It specifies CASRADRGPGNEQFF. This sequence joins TRBV6-5 and TRBJ2-1; TRBD1 matches at 9 bases. CDR3 length equals 15 residues. Germline CDR1 MNHEY, CDR2 SVGAGI. The junction had 10 bases not matched to a gene; V was cut back by 6 bases and J by 7 bases.

The genes are TRBV7-9 and TRBJ2-1; 7 nucleotides line up with TRBD1. With 2 bases clipped from V and 9 bases from J, the junction kept 10 bases outside the gene matches. The CDR3 is 15 residues long. CDR1 and CDR2 from the germline V gene are SEHNR and FQNEAQ (reference sequence). The CDR3 here is CASSLLGQGELEQFF. CDR3 coding DNA: TGTGCCAGCAGCTTATTGGGGCAGGGGGAGCTTGAGCAGTTCTTC.

The chain joins TRBV6-5 to TRBJ2-7, with 9 positions matching TRBD1. The CDR3 spans 13 residues. Unmatched junction bases numbered 6, after V lost 6 bases and J lost 6 bases. CDR1 is MNHEY and CDR2 is SVGAGI in the germline V gene. Written as DNA, the CDR3 is TGTGCCAGCAGCCCCGGGACAGGGCTCGAGCAGTACGTC. The encoded protein is CASSPGTGLEQYV.

The chain combines TRBV21-1 with TRBJ2-1; TRBD2, the D gene given by the table, was not confirmed from the DNA. TRBV21-1 represents a pseudogene. This CDR3 comprises 15 residues. The DNA for the CDR3 is TGTGCCAGCAGCAAACGTAGACTGGTGCGGGATGAGCAGTTCTTC. Protein sequence: CASSKRRLVRDEQFF.

This clonotype was counted ten times or more. The chain combines TRBV5-6 with TRBJ1-4; TRBD1 is a possible D gene (5 bases). Germline V gene lookup returns CDR1 SGHDT and CDR2 YYEEEE. Trimming stripped 1 base from V and 8 bases from J, with 9 bases between. There are 13 residues in the CDR3. CDR3 DNA sequence: TGTGCCAGCAGCTTGAGGGGAACAGAAAAACTGTTTTTT. As protein: CASSLRGTEKLFF.